This T cell receptor (beta chain) originates from a study of graft-versus-host responses after intestinal transplantation. Some clones are missing from TCRdb's copy, which holds only in-frame ones; the method was immunoSEQ multiplex PCR. Here the sample spans tens of thousands of clones, approximately 84% being singletons. With 2 bases removed from V and 6 bases from J, the gap between germline ends came to 17 bases. The germline V gene has CDR1 GTSNPN and CDR2 SVGIG (reference sequence). CDR3 length: 14 amino acids. On this clone itself: Its antigen is as yet unknown.

Source: unstimulated CD4+ T cells sorted from spleen or lymph node cells, taken before transplant. The chain links TRBV30 to TRBJ2-7; possible D gene TRBD1, 6 bases. The sequence was obtained from a human donor who was the organ donor for an intestinal transplant. The CDR3 sequence is CAWSLPFRGSEQYF. The CDR3 DNA sequence: TGTGCCTGGAGTCTTCCATTCAGGGGCAGCGAGCAGTACTTC.